This TCR beta chain was obtained from a study of Ad26.COV2.S vaccination and SARS-CoV-2 variants. Indicated treatment: 19 received Ad26.COV2.S at low or high dose, single or two shots; several received placebo; per-sample allocation not given. Sampling took place 63 days after the first vaccine or placebo injection. Germline V gene sequence: CDR1 SGHDT, CDR2 YYEEEE. The CDR3 is made up of 13 amino acids. The ends were cut back, 4 bases at V and 3 bases at J, with 10 bases in the middle. Profiled with immunoSEQ multiplex PCR; TCRdb holds only in-frame clones, not every one. The sample has 500,000 or so clones, 70% to 90% seen once.

This TCR was sampled from a person aged 18-65 years who received the Ad26.COV2.S COVID-19 vaccine or a placebo. The J gene is TRBJ1-2, the V gene TRBV5-6; tentatively, D is TRBD1 (6 bases). The sample here was peripheral blood, taken in a trial of Ad26.COV2.S vaccine versus placebo. The CDR3, as DNA: TGTGCCAGCAGCGAGACAGGATACTATGGCTACACCTTC. It codes for CASSETGYYGYTF.